What follows describes a single T cell receptor (beta chain). What it binds is not known. The germline gives CDR1 SEHNR, CDR2 FQNEAQ (reference sequence). This CDR3 contains 16 residues. V was cut by 2 bases and J by 2 bases, with 16 bases left in between. TCR beta cDNA libraries had unique molecular identifiers. TCRdb reprocessed the PCR reads with MiXCR, giving one entry per CDR3 protein. The table records about 500,000 distinct CDR3 sequences, roughly 46% of them present only once. The sample originates from a study of post-analysis software for immune sequencing data. Study-wide findings and caveats: TRBV segments more frequent in patients than in controls numbered five and included TRBV5-6, TRBV5-1 and TRBV20-1.

The sequence came from a girl aged 5-17 years with multiple sclerosis. The rearrangement joins TRBV7-9 to TRBJ2-7; TRBD1 is a possible D gene (6 bases). Material for sequencing was blood. The CDR3 region has the DNA TGTGCCAGCAGCTTACCCCGGACAGCATTAACCTACGAGCAGTACTTC. This gives the protein CASSLPRTALTYEQYF. Looking up the rest from reference TRBV7-9 and TRBJ2-7 gives the full variable domain: DTGVSQNPRHKITKRGQNVTFRCDPISEHNRLYWYRQTLGQGPEFLTYFQNEAQLEKSRLLSDRFSAERPKGSFSTLEIQRTEQGDSAMYLCASSLPRTALTYEQYFGPGTRLTVT.